This TCR beta chain was observed in a study of cytomegalovirus exposure and HLA in healthy donors. Overall study results and limits: TCR beta V segments were, for the most part, productive about 87% or about 30% of the time in an earlier analysis. TCR beta chains numbering more than 150 were designated cytomegalovirus-associated.

PCR was performed using 60 Vbeta and 13 Jbeta primers. The protocol was immunoSEQ multiplex PCR, while the TCRdb copy is restricted to in-frame clones and leaves out a portion. Of about 120,000 clones listed, approximately 80% are singletons. The germline V gene has CDR1 SNHLY and CDR2 FYNNEI. The CDR3 sequence is 15 residues long. A word on this clone: Antigen unknown. A read error may account for a junction end that differs from germline.

Sequencing was carried out using PBMCs. The sequence derives from a man between 18 and 29 years old in good health and CMV-seropositive. V is TRBV2 and J is TRBJ2-7; the match to TRBD2 covers 13 bases. CDR3 residues: CASREGLAGVYEQYF. The CDR3, as DNA: TGTGCCAGCAGGGAAGGACTAGCGGGAGTCTACGAGCAGTACTTC.